The 30 T cell receptor beta chains below were found in one sample sequenced in a study of CD8 T cells in ankylosing spondylitis. Antigens for these TCRs are unknown. TCRdb re-called the 5' RACE reads through MiXCR, storing one row per CDR3 protein. This sample has about 390,000 distinct CDR3 sequences, with under 25% found just once. Whole-study results and caveats: It appeared that ankylosing spondylitis blood was characterized by a TCR beta motif of eight highly homologous variants.

Sequencing was done on a sample of blood, either unsorted or a sorted T cell fraction (not recorded which). These receptors were collected from a male donor with ankylosing spondylitis.

This clonotype showed up just a few times. The chain carries TRBV5-1 and TRBJ2-7; D may match TRBD1 or TRBD2 (6 bases each). This CDR3 comprises 14 residues. Germline-derived CDR1 and CDR2 are SGHRS and YFSETQ. With 0 bases removed from V and 5 bases from J, the gap between germline ends came to 12 bases. The CDR3 DNA reads as TGCGCCAGCAGCTTGGACAGGGAGGTCAACGAGCAGTACTTC. Amino acids: CASSLDREVNEQYF.

This chain joins TRBV19 and TRBJ2-3; either TRBD1 or TRBD2 may supply D (5 bases each). CDR1 LNHDA and CDR2 SQIVND come from the germline V gene (reference sequence). CDR3 length equals 13 residues. V dropped 9 bases and J dropped 2 bases, with 12 bases sitting between them. Written as DNA, the CDR3 is TGTGCCAGCCGGGACCCATCCACAGATACGCAGTATTTT. As protein: CASRDPSTDTQYF. The full variable domain, completed using reference TRBV19 and TRBJ2-3, is DGGITQSPKYLFRKEGQNVTLSCEQNLNHDAMYWYRQDPGQGLRLIYYSQIVNDFQKGDIAEGYSVSREKKESFPLTVTSAQKNPTAFYLCASRDPSTDTQYFGPGTRLTVL.

V and J are TRBV20-1 and TRBJ2-3, with 7 positions matching TRBD2. In germline, CDR1 is DFQATT, CDR2 SNEGSKA (reference sequence). The CDR3 consists of 16 residues. The V segment lost 0 bases and the J segment 2 bases; nucleotides outside the gene matches: 8. The CDR3 loop is CSARDRLAAHTDTQYF. The CDR3 nucleotides read TGCAGTGCTAGAGATCGGCTAGCGGCCCACACAGATACGCAGTATTTT.

CDR3 amino acids: CASRLPRGVFTGELFF. The CDR3 nucleotides read TGTGCCAGCAGGCTCCCTCGGGGTGTGTTCACCGGGGAGCTGTTTTTT. J is TRBJ2-2 and V is TRBV28, with a weak D call TRBD2 (5 bases). This CDR3 is 16 amino acids long. Germline V gene data show CDR1 as MDHEN and CDR2 as SYDVKM. Trimming removed 6 bases from V and 4 bases from J, with 18 bases in between.

The chain combines TRBV29-1 with TRBJ2-7, with 9 bases aligning to TRBD1. V trimming: 5 bases; J trimming: 5 bases; junction bases outside the gene matches: 10. Per the germline V gene, CDR1 is SQVTM and CDR2 is ANQGSEA. The CDR3 extends over 14 amino acids. The CDR3 is CSVNTGTGINEQYF. CDR3 bases: TGCAGCGTTAATACCGGGACAGGGATCAACGAGCAGTACTTC.

This clonotype has more than one count but fewer than ten. In DNA, the CDR3 is TGTGCCAGCAGTGAAAGAGGGGGCGAGAACACTGAAGCTTTCTTT. Protein sequence: CASSERGGENTEAFF. This chain links TRBV2 with TRBJ1-1, with 7 bases lining up with TRBD1. With V trimmed by 2 bases and J by 1 base, 4 bases remained unmatched. Germline assignment: CDR1 SNHLY and CDR2 FYNNEI. This CDR3 contains 15 residues.

This chain joins TRBV20-1 and TRBJ2-1; no clear D gene. This CDR3 contains 14 residues. V lost 4 bases and J lost 6, with 16 bases in between. Germline V gene lookup returns CDR1 DFQATT and CDR2 SNEGSKA (reference sequence). CDR3 residues: CSANDFRTFNEQFF. For the CDR3, the DNA is TGCAGTGCTAACGATTTCCGCACGTTCAATGAGCAGTTCTTC.

V usage is TRBV9 and J usage is TRBJ1-5, with a possible D match to TRBD1 (5 bases). V was cut by 3 bases and J by 4 bases, with 14 bases left in between. The germline gives CDR1 SGDLS, CDR2 YYNGEE. This CDR3 is built from 15 residues. CDR3 loop: CASSATPRDNQPQHF. In DNA, the CDR3 is TGTGCCAGCAGCGCCACTCCCAGGGATAATCAGCCCCAGCATTTT.

This clonotype was found many times. This chain joins TRBV7-7 and TRBJ2-1; the match to TRBD2 covers 10 bases. With 8 bases clipped from V and 9 bases from J, the junction kept 10 bases outside the gene matches. The CDR3 consists of 14 residues. The germline V gene encodes CDR1 SSHAT and CDR2 FNYEAQ (reference sequence). The DNA of the CDR3 is TGTGCCAGCTCCGAAACAGCGGGAGGGGGTGAGCAGTTCTTC. Amino acid sequence: CASSETAGGGEQFF.

V gene TRBV5-1 combines with J gene TRBJ2-1, with D maybe TRBD2 (6 bases). V dropped 4 bases and J dropped 11 bases, with 25 bases sitting between them. Germline loops: CDR1 SGHRS, CDR2 YFSETQ. This CDR3 is 16 amino acids long. CDR3 region: CASSPNVGGVTSQQFF. CDR3 coding DNA: TGCGCCAGCAGCCCAAACGTCGGGGGAGTTACAAGCCAGCAGTTCTTC.

The V call is TRBV20-1, the J call TRBJ2-7, with a weak D call TRBD1 (5 bases). Between the trimmed V and J ends, which lost 6 bases and 0 bases, there was a span of 18 bases. Germline V lookup: CDR1 DFQATT, CDR2 SNEGSKA (reference sequence). CDR3 length: 15 residues. The DNA of the CDR3 is TGCAGTGCCCACCACAGGATTAGGAGCTCCTACGAGCAGTACTTC. It yields the protein CSAHHRIRSSYEQYF.

This chain uses TRBV5-1 with TRBJ2-5; D ambiguous. Germline-derived CDR1 and CDR2 are SGHRS and YFSETQ. This CDR3 contains 14 residues. The V and J ends lost 0 bases and 1 base respectively, with 7 bases between them. The CDR3 loop is CASSLGRFQETQYF. In nucleotides, the CDR3 is TGCGCCAGCAGCTTGGGACGTTTCCAAGAGACCCAGTACTTC.

This clonotype was seen a handful of times. The V gene is TRBV29-1, the J gene TRBJ2-1; D is perhaps TRBD2 (6 bases). CDR1 and CDR2 (germline): SQVTM, ANQGSEA. This CDR3 has 13 amino acids. Trimming removed 7 bases from V and 6 bases from J, with 16 bases in between. CDR3 in amino acids: CSAFDYSGNEQFF. In nucleotides, the CDR3 is TGCAGCGCTTTTGACTATAGCGGCAATGAGCAGTTCTTC.

This clonotype was seen a few times. V and J are TRBV14 and TRBJ2-5; 8 nucleotides match TRBD1. The CDR3 sequence is 13 residues long. The junction had 4 bases not matched to a gene; V was cut back by 6 bases and J by 4 bases. The germline gives CDR1 SGHDN, CDR2 FVKESK. The CDR3 region is CASRAGGRETQYF. The CDR3 DNA reads TGTGCCAGCAGGGCAGGGGGCCGAGAGACCCAGTACTTC.

V usage is TRBV20-1 and J usage is TRBJ2-1, with 14 bases identical to TRBD2. CDR1 is DFQATT, CDR2 SNEGSKA, per germline (reference sequence). The CDR3 is 16 residues long. The junction had 4 bases not matched to a gene; V was cut back by 3 bases and J by 3 bases. The CDR3 DNA follows: TGCAGTGCTAGGACTAGCGGGAGGGATCTCTACAATGAGCAGTTCTTC. Amino acids: CSARTSGRDLYNEQFF.

The chain recombines TRBV7-2 with TRBJ1-5; D is unresolved. V lost 2 bases, J lost 6 bases, and 11 bases lay in between. CDR1 and CDR2 from the germline V gene are SGHTA and FQGNSA. CDR3 length: 14 amino acids. Here the CDR3 DNA reads TGTGCCAGCAGCTTATCGGTAGGGTTTCAGCCCCAGCATTTT. This encodes CASSLSVGFQPQHF.

The CDR3 DNA follows: TGTGCCAGCAGTACCAGGGGCGAGCAGTACTTC. It is translated as CASSTRGEQYF. The chain links TRBV28 to TRBJ2-7, with D possibly being TRBD1 (6 bases). The germline gives CDR1 MDHEN, CDR2 SYDVKM. The germline V and J ends were trimmed by 5 bases and 6 bases, with 8 bases remaining between them. CDR3 size: 11 residues. Full variable domain (missing parts from reference TRBV28 and TRBJ2-7): DVKVTQSSRYLVKRTGEKVFLECVQDMDHENMFWYRQDPGLGLRLIYFSYDVKMKEKGDIPEGYSVSREKKERFSLILESASTNQTSMYLCASSTRGEQYFGPGTRLTVT.

In this sample, this clonotype turned up a few times. V and J are TRBV19 and TRBJ2-2; 9 bases agree with TRBD1. The germline V gene has CDR1 LNHDA and CDR2 SQIVND (reference sequence). Losses at the gene ends were 6 bases for V and 6 bases for J; bases not matched to a gene: 5. The CDR3 has 14 residues. DNA of the CDR3: TGTGCCAGTAGCCGGGACAGGGAGGCCGGGGAGCTGTTTTTT. Amino acids: CASSRDREAGELFF.

V gene TRBV2 combines with J gene TRBJ2-1; tentatively, D is TRBD2 (5 bases). The CDR3 runs 12 residues. Trimming removed 0 bases from V and 13 bases from J, with 10 bases in between. The germline gives CDR1 SNHLY, CDR2 FYNNEI. CDR3 region: CASSEARLLQFF. The CDR3 DNA follows: TGTGCCAGCAGTGAAGCTCGACTACTCCAGTTCTTC.

The chain employs TRBV9 and TRBJ2-2; perhaps TRBD1 as D (5 bases). This CDR3 spans 13 amino acids. Per germline, CDR1 SGDLS and CDR2 YYNGEE. V gave up 5 bases and J gave up 5 bases, with 10 bases separating them. The CDR3 bases are TGTGCCAGCAGTGTCGACAGAACCGGGGAGCTGTTTTTT. Translated: CASSVDRTGELFF.

V usage is TRBV29-1 and J usage is TRBJ2-5, with D perhaps TRBD1 (5 bases). Per the germline V gene, CDR1 is SQVTM and CDR2 is ANQGSEA. The length of the CDR3 is 13 residues. V dropped 3 bases and J dropped 1 base, with 9 bases sitting between them. CDR3 residues: CSVDGRAQETQYF. The CDR3 coding sequence is TGCAGCGTTGATGGCAGGGCCCAAGAGACCCAGTACTTC.

The table lists this clonotype with a few counts. The chain recombines TRBV3-1 with TRBJ1-4, with 7 bases identical to TRBD1. Trimming removed 5 bases from V and 5 bases from J; junction bases left unmatched: 8. CDR3 size: 15 residues. CDR1 and CDR2 (germline): LGHDT, YNNKEL (reference sequence). CDR3 DNA sequence: TGTGCCAGCAGCTTAAGGACAGGTTTAAATGAAAAACTGTTTTTT. Its translation: CASSLRTGLNEKLFF. Full variable domain (missing parts from reference TRBV3-1 and TRBJ1-4): DTAVSQTPKYLVTQMGNDKSIKCEQNLGHDTMYWYKQDSKKFLKIMFSYNNKELIINETVPNRFSPKSPDKAHLNLHINSLELGDSAVYFCASSLRTGLNEKLFFGSGTQLSVL.

There are a few counts of this clonotype. The rearrangement uses TRBV20-1 and TRBJ2-1; 11 positions match TRBD2. CDR3 length: 16 amino acids. V was pared by 5 bases and J by 4 bases, with 10 bases of the junction left unmatched. Per germline, CDR1 DFQATT and CDR2 SNEGSKA (reference sequence). The CDR3 here is CSAGGGTSGTYNEQFF. The CDR3 DNA is TGCAGTGCTGGAGGGGGGACTAGCGGAACTTACAATGAGCAGTTCTTC.

The rearrangement joins TRBV15 to TRBJ2-3; 9 bases map to TRBD2. J gave up 4 bases and V 5 bases, and 7 bases lay outside the gene matches. Per germline, CDR1 LNHNV and CDR2 YYDKDF (reference sequence). This CDR3 region has 15 residues. CDR3 amino acids: CATSPSGRKSDTQYF. The CDR3 DNA follows: TGTGCCACCAGCCCCAGCGGGAGGAAGTCAGATACGCAGTATTTT.

This clonotype occurred a few times. The chain couples TRBV12-3 or TRBV12-4 to TRBJ2-7; D unresolved. The CDR3 covers 13 residues. With 0 bases removed from V and 5 bases from J, the gap between germline ends came to 8 bases. The CDR3 sequence is CASSLASTHEQYF. CDR3 DNA sequence: TGTGCCAGCAGTTTAGCTTCAACCCACGAGCAGTACTTC.

The CDR3 nucleotides are TGCAGTGCCGCGGCATCCGGGGCCTTAAATGGGGAGTCACCCCTCCACTTT. Amino acids: CSAAASGALNGESPLHF. V usage is TRBV20-1 and J usage is TRBJ1-6, with D maybe TRBD1 (5 bases). The germline gives CDR1 DFQATT, CDR2 SNEGSKA (reference sequence). CDR3 length: 17 amino acids. Trimming removed 6 bases from V and 10 bases from J, with 28 bases in between.

This clonotype was picked up a small number of times. V is TRBV3-1 and J is TRBJ2-7; D is unresolved. Germline-derived CDR1 and CDR2 are LGHDT and YNNKEL (reference sequence). This CDR3 contains 15 residues. V gave up 0 bases and J gave up 0 bases, with 9 bases separating them. The CDR3 DNA reads as TGTGCCAGCAGCCAAGATCTGACTGACTCCTACGAGCAGTACTTC. Its protein product is CASSQDLTDSYEQYF.

This clonotype was observed a handful of times. The chain joins TRBV3-1 to TRBJ2-3; TRBD2 matches at 7 bases. The CDR3 loop spans 13 amino acids. V lost 10 bases and J lost 4; bases outside the gene matches: 8. Germline CDR1 and CDR2: LGHDT and YNNKEL (reference sequence). The CDR3 DNA sequence: TGTGCCACCAGTACTCTAGCGGCAGATACGCAGTATTTT. Its protein is CATSTLAADTQYF.

The V gene is TRBV6-5, the J gene TRBJ2-7; the D gene is possibly TRBD2 (5 bases). V lost 1 base to trimming and J lost 0 bases, with 13 bases between them. This CDR3 region has 16 residues. Germline CDR1 reads MNHEY; CDR2 reads SVGAGI. This CDR3 reads CASSYFQTRGSYEQYF. For the CDR3, the DNA is TGTGCCAGCAGTTACTTCCAGACCCGGGGCTCCTACGAGCAGTACTTC.

This clonotype was seen more than once but under ten times. The chain couples TRBV7-8 to TRBJ1-3; weak D call: TRBD1 (5 bases). Trimming removed 5 bases from V and 3 bases from J, with 14 bases in between. Germline V gene lookup returns CDR1 SGHVS and CDR2 FQNEAQ. The CDR3 spans 15 residues. CDR3 DNA sequence: TGTGCCAGCAGCACACTGGGGGGAGGTGGAAACACCATATATTTT. It is translated as CASSTLGGGGNTIYF.